The present entry profiles one T cell receptor beta chain with its context. The antigen is undetermined. The source of the sample is a study of cytomegalovirus exposure and HLA in healthy donors. In the study overall: Earlier work reported approximately 110 million unique TCR beta sequences from 150 million to 200 million T cells. Study results and limitations: Later analysis placed DRB1 highest and HLA-C lowest in TCR association rates, which differed by HLA locus. The authors reported that TCR beta sequences could predict HLA-A and HLA-B alleles. These predictions were accurate for most subjects in the first cohort. It was confirmed in vitro that three of the CMV-associated chains were specific for CMV antigens.

Vbeta (60) and Jbeta (13) primers were used in the PCR. Only in-frame clones appear in the TCRdb table, and some are missing; sequencing was by immunoSEQ multiplex PCR. The data show 150,000 or so clones, roughly 74% seen once. The CDR3 totals 15 residues. Germline CDR1 is SGHTS and CDR2 is YDEGEE. The germline V and J ends were trimmed by 4 bases and 2 bases, with 12 bases remaining between them. This clonotype was sampled from a male donor in good health and CMV-seronegative. V and J are TRBV5-8 and TRBJ2-2; D is possibly TRBD1 (6 bases). Sample: PBMCs. CDR3 nucleotide sequence: TGTGCCAGCAGCCCCGGACAGCTTAACACCGGGGAGCTGTTTTTT. Encoded protein: CASSPGQLNTGELFF.